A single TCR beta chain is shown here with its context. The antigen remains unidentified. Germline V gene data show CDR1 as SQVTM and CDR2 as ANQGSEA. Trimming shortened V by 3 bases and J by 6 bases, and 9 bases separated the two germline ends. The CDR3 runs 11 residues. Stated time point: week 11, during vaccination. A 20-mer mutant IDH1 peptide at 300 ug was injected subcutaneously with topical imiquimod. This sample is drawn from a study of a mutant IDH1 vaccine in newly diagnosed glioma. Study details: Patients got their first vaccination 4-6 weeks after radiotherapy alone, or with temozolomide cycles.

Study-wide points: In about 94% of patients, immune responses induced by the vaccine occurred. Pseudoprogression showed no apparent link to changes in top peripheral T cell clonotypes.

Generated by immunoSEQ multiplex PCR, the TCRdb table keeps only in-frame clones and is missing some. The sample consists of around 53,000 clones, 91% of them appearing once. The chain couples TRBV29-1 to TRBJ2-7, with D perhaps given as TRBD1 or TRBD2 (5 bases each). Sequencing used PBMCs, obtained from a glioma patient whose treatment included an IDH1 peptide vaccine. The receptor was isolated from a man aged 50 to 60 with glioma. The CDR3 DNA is TGCAGCGTTGAGAGGGGATCCGAGCAGTACTTC. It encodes CSVERGSEQYF.